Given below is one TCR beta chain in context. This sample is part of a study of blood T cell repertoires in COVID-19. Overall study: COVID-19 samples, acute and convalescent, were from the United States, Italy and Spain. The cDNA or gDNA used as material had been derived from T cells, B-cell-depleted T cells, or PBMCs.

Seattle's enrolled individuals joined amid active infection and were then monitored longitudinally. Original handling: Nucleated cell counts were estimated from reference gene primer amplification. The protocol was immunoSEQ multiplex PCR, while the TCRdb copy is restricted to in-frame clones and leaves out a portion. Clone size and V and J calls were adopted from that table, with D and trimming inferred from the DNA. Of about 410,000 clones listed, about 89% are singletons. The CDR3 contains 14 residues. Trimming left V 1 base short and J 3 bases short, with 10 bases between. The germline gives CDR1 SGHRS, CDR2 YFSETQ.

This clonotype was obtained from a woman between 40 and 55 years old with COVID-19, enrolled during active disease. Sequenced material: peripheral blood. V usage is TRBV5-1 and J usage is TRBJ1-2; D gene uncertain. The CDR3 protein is CASSLTPGDYGYTF. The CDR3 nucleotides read TGCGCCAGCAGCTTGACCCCTGGAGACTATGGCTACACCTTC.